The subject of this entry is one TCR beta chain. Original methodology: Amplifying reference gene primers gave estimates of nucleated cell counts. The repertoire was sequenced with immunoSEQ multiplex PCR; TCRdb's copy has only in-frame clones and lacks some. V, J and clone size are taken as reported in that table, and D and trimming were inferred from the DNA itself. The sample has 91,000 or so clones; 75% to 95% are singletons. CDR1 and CDR2 from the germline V gene are LNHDA and SQIVND (reference sequence). The CDR3 runs to 15 residues. The V end was cut by 3 bases, the J end by 2 bases, with 8 bases between. These data are taken from a study of blood T cell repertoires in COVID-19.

V gene TRBV19 combines with J gene TRBJ2-6, with D perhaps TRBD1 (5 bases). The source material was peripheral blood. The sequence derives from a woman aged 50 to 60 in a cohort sampled during active COVID-19. The CDR3 is CASSIGQAGANVLTF. CDR3 coding DNA: TGTGCCAGTAGTATCGGACAAGCTGGGGCCAACGTCCTGACTTTC.